Listed here are 2 T cell receptor beta chains from one sample, sequenced in a study of prognosis after radiotherapy for stage I lung cancer. CDR3 of TCR beta was amplified from genomic DNA via a two-round multiplex PCR. Gene-specific TRBV and TRBJ primers were used in PCR round one. TCRdb passed the multiplex PCR reads through MiXCR, listing each CDR3 protein once. Altogether 12,000 or so distinct CDR3 sequences are present, just over 35% being singletons, with the ten largest covering roughly 50%. The sequences come from PBMCs, collected before or after stereotactic body radiation therapy (not recorded which). These receptors were collected from a donor of 50 years or more with non-small cell lung cancer.

This clonotype is termed medium-sized (0.01 to 0.1%). The gene calls are TRBV20-1 and TRBJ2-1; possibly TRBD2 for D (6 bases). The CDR3 sequence is 16 residues long. The germline V gene encodes CDR1 DFQATT and CDR2 SNEGSKA (reference sequence). The V end was cut by 4 bases, the J end by 6 bases, with 22 bases between. This CDR3 reads CSATSLWAGSSNEQFF. CDR3 in DNA: TGCAGTGCTACCTCCTTGTGGGCGGGATCTAGCAATGAGCAGTTCTTC.

This clonotype ranks as medium-sized. The chain carries TRBV28 and TRBJ2-7; no firm D call. CDR1 is MDHEN and CDR2 is SYDVKM in the germline V gene. The V and J ends lost 6 bases and 4 bases respectively, with 10 bases between them. This CDR3 comprises 12 residues. This CDR3 reads CASRRNAYEQYF. The CDR3 region has the DNA TGTGCCAGCAGACGGAACGCATACGAGCAGTACTTC.